Reported below is one T cell receptor (beta chain). This clone was detected only a few times. The target of this receptor is not known. No much larger clonotype is one base removed from it; base qualities were not supplied. The data belong to a study of cytomegalovirus exposure and HLA in healthy donors listed by TCRdb under 2017. In the study overall: In an earlier analysis of about 560 of the donors, less than 350 Gb of sequence data and 117 million unique TCR beta sequences from roughly 180 million T cells were reported. An early release covering 550 to 700 HLA-typed donors comprised roughly 300 gigabases of sequencing data and roughly 85 million unique TCR sequences. Of the roughly 400 genotyped donors, roughly 80% were placed in the genetic ancestry cluster associated with self-reported Caucasian donors. The study aimed to test whether cataloging public T cell receptors could reveal signatures of past pathogen exposure. The study profiled the T cell repertoires of about 720 subjects by immunosequencing and related them to cytomegalovirus serostatus. Besides the first cohort of roughly 700 subjects, a separate validation cohort made up of some 110 different subjects was used. To predict cytomegalovirus infection status, the study brought together high-throughput TCR immunosequencing, statistical association of individual TCRs with disease status, and machine learning. In a later analysis, previously published TCR beta repertoires from several hundred donors were re-analyzed and high-resolution HLA genotyping was added so that TCR occurrence patterns could be studied. Rather than drawing on any new phenotypic data, the later analysis identified candidate immune exposures from TCR beta sequences and the way those sequences occurred across donors. An earlier analysis of around 580 of the donors used high-throughput TCR beta sequencing to judge whether each TCR beta V gene segment behaved as functional or pseudogenic. Donor age, sex, ethnicity and CMV serostatus were collected together with the repertoire data. Genome-wide SNP genotypes for about 65% of the roughly 700 donors were used in a later genetic analysis, which treated that subset as a discovery cohort. All discovery cohort repertoires had been generated using a single sequencing platform. Class I and class II HLA loci were covered by the typing at four-digit resolution. Typing coverage varied by locus: roughly 629-630 donors for A, B, C, DRB1 and DQB1; roughly 560 for DQA1; over 600 for DPA1; 450 to 480 for DPB1. About 5 DR-DQ haplotypes were handled as single units for association and clustering, since linkage in the cohort was strong. Across about 380 genotyped donors of the cohort, an average of roughly 250,000 unique TCR beta nucleotide sequences per donor were sequenced, and 15% to 20% of those sequences were non-productive. Findings and caveats that apply to the study as a whole: Three of the identified cytomegalovirus-associated TCR beta chains were confirmed in vitro to be specific for cytomegalovirus antigens. In a later analysis, the rate of TCR association differed among HLA loci, with DRB1 alleles having the most associated TCRs and HLA-C alleles having the fewest. Because HLA typing was unavailable for some donors at each locus, only the typed subset was used in association tests. Linkage disequilibrium might explain the correlated functional status among segregating V segments, but an unknown experimental factor could not be excluded. Because counts were too low, seventeen rarely observed V segments, including chromosome 9 orphons, were excluded from the earlier analysis of 587 of the donors. Roughly uniform sequencing depth across donors was assumed in presence/absence analyses, although this assumption may not hold. Most TCR sequences were observed very rarely across donors, whereas some public TCRs were present in many individuals. When HLA alleles, especially DR and DQ, strongly co-occurred, attributing TCR associations to individual alleles was difficult. In a later analysis, most CMV-associated TCR beta chains were found to appear HLA-restricted, with HLA associations seemingly driven largely by CMV exposure. CMV serostatus was the only immune exposure information available for the cohort. In a later analysis, several top co-occurrence clusters were reported to appear linked to parvovirus B19, influenza, CMV and Epstein-Barr virus. Cytomegalovirus status was reported to be diagnosed by the classifier with high specificity and sensitivity in both the original and validation cohorts. In this cohort, only TCR beta chains were sequenced, and detectable features were limited by the absence of alpha or paired-chain data. Specific HLA alleles were associated with 15,000 to 20,000 TCR beta sequences at a false discovery rate of 0.05 in a later analysis. Broadly in line with IMGT annotations, most TCR beta V segments showed up in productive rearrangements about 90% or about 30% of the time in an earlier analysis of approximately 640 of the donors. Compared with the roughly 720-donor mean, donors in an Asian-associated ancestry cluster had fewer N-insertions in productive TCRs, according to a later genetic analysis. Some IMGT-functional V segments, including TRBV6-2 and TRBV6-3, could not be told apart with the 87-base-pair reads, so those segments were excluded. A later genetic analysis associated a missense DCLRE1C variant with V-gene and J-gene trimming of TCR beta chains, and an independent cohort replicated the association. A further reported finding was that TCR beta sequences accurately predicted the HLA-A and HLA-B alleles for most subjects in the first cohort. The study listed 164 TCR beta chains as associated with cytomegalovirus. A cluster of highly shared sequence variants was judged likely to be a technical artifact of the sequencing pipeline. In a later analysis, HLA-associated TCR beta chains were found to be more clonally expanded and to have lower generation probabilities than equally common non-associated chains. The authors suggested that the approach could potentially be extended to other disease states and immunological phenotypes.

For CDR1 and CDR2, the germline V gene (reference sequence) lists GTSNPN and SVGIG. After removal of 5 bases from V and 14 bases from J, the junction retains 21 bases not matched to a gene. The CDR3 has 15 amino acids, counting the end cysteine and phenylalanine. Here the CDR3 DNA is all that survives: 45 bases in frame from base 1. The cohort comprised fewer than 700 healthy bone marrow donors. At the time of sampling, every cohort member was nominally healthy, though immune exposures that went unrecorded were likely present. The donor tested CMV seronegative and was one of the 352 seronegative cohort members. Each donor provided a peripheral blood sample, and peripheral blood mononuclear cells were used for TCR beta sequencing. The Qiagen DNeasy Blood Extraction Kit was used to extract genomic DNA from the blood cell samples. The protocol used for the library was the immunoSEQ multiplex PCR assay. For the multiplex PCR, a mixture combining 60 forward primers for TCR Vbeta segments and 13 reverse primers for TCR Jbeta segments was used. A multiplex PCR assay on genomic DNA amplified the CDR3 region of rearranged TCR beta genes. Amplified TCR beta libraries were sequenced as 87-base-pair reads on the Illumina HiSeq System. From the authors' description of their analysis: A later analysis counted approximately 74 million unique TCR beta chains across the 690 or so repertoires, and approximately 11 million of these chains were shared by at least two donors. A nearest-neighbor algorithm error-corrected the raw reads and collapsed the reads into unique sequences, merging closely related sequences to remove PCR and sequencing errors. Alignment of CDR3 sequences to IMGT reference sequences was used to assign V, D and J gene segments. For a sequence to be retained, a match of at least six nucleotides to both a V gene segment and a J gene segment was required. A rearrangement counted as productive if the CDR3 had no stop codons and remained in frame with V and J, and every other rearrangement counted as non-productive. CDR3 was defined by IMGT convention, running from the second conserved V-encoded cysteine to the conserved J-encoded phenylalanine. In an earlier analysis of around 640 of the donors, sequences lacking an unambiguous match to a single V gene segment were excluded. An earlier analysis of several hundred of the donors called V segments functional above 56.7% productive rearrangements and segregating when the between-donor standard deviation exceeded 5%. A statistical classification framework was built to diagnose cytomegalovirus status from the catalog of TCR beta chain sequences. A later analysis assigned V and J genes by comparing TCR nucleotide sequences with IMGT/GENE-DB human TR gene sequences. The TCRdist pipeline was used in a later analysis to assign CDR3 sequences and most-parsimonious VDJ recombination scenarios. In a later analysis, each TCR beta chain was defined by its CDR3 amino acid sequence together with its V-gene family, and reads lacking a unique V-gene family were excluded. A later analysis removed 500 to 650 highly shared, low-generation-probability nucleotide sequences to deal with suspected cross-contamination and a sequencing artifact. In a later analysis, a clonal expansion index for each public chain was calculated from normalized within-repertoire ranks of inferred template counts. Generation probabilities in a later analysis came from a VDJ recombination model fitted to out-of-frame rearrangements, and those results were checked against IGoR. In a later analysis, TCR-TCR, TCR-HLA and TCR-CMV co-occurrence was scored with hypergeometric tests, and a repertoire-size bias correction was applied to TCR pairs. In a later analysis, false discovery rates were estimated by permuting HLA or CMV assignments 20 times. In a later analysis, co-occurring TCRs were grouped with DBSCAN, and TCRdist sequence similarity was added when clustering was performed within HLA-allele-positive subsets. For co-occurrence clustering, repertoires with fewer than 30,000 or more than 120,000 public chains were excluded, along with roughly 5 repertoires with anomalous nucleotide sharing. In TCRdb, the immuneACCESS table is reduced to in-frame sequences with V and J assigned. These tables do not hold every clone; where another copy was compared, an unresolved V gene accounts for under half, and the others remain unexplained. The DNA was the basis for D and trimming; V, J and clone size are from that table. The sample table contains tens of thousands of clones; only one count was recorded for around 8% of them. The ten largest make up 2% to 2.5% of the sample.

This receptor was obtained from a man aged 50-60 years in good health and CMV-seronegative. Material for sequencing was PBMCs. Here the chain combines TRBV30 and TRBJ2-5, with 9 middle bases fitting TRBD2. In nucleotides, the sequence is TGTGCCTGGGCTGGCGAGGGCGGGAGGGCTCTGGGACACTACTTC. Its protein reads: CAWAGEGGRALGHYF.